This TCR beta chain was recorded in a study of blood T cell repertoires in COVID-19. Using immunoSEQ multiplex PCR, the repertoire was profiled, and TCRdb retains in-frame clones only, with some absent. The profile covers about 120,000 clones, with just under 90% appearing a single time and roughly 2.2% taken by the ten largest. Per germline, CDR1 LNHDA and CDR2 SQIVND (reference sequence). This CDR3 is 14 amino acids long. The V and J ends lost 4 bases and 2 bases, in that order; junction bases with no gene match: 4. The origin of this receptor is a woman aged 50 to 60 with acute or convalescent COVID-19. The J gene is TRBJ1-2, the V gene TRBV19; 7 bases are shared with TRBD1. Sequencing input: peripheral blood. The DNA for the CDR3 is TGTGCCAGTAGTACTGGGACAGTCAACTATGGCTACACCTTC. Protein: CASSTGTVNYGYTF.